This passage covers 20 T cell receptor beta chains from one sample sequenced in a study of shared clonotypes between healthy human individuals. The method was immunoSEQ multiplex PCR; TCRdb's version includes in-frame clones alone and lacks a portion of them. The data show fewer than 500,000 clones, around 79% seen once. The sample consisted of PBMCs. The receptors derive from a woman aged 40-49 years in good health. Some clones in this sample may be carry-over from other donors' samples.

The chain couples TRBV6-4 to TRBJ2-1; tentative D call: TRBD2 (6 bases). The CDR3 has 14 residues. V lost 6 bases, J lost 6 bases, and 15 bases lay in between. Looked up from germline, CDR1 is MRHNA and CDR2 is SNTAGT. CDR3 coding DNA: TGTGCCAGCAGCGACGACGTCGGGGGCAATGAGCAGTTCTTC. It translates to CASSDDVGGNEQFF.

This clone was found a few times. This chain links TRBV5-1 with TRBJ1-4, with D hard to call. This CDR3 contains 15 residues. V gave up 0 bases and J gave up 0 bases, with 6 bases separating them. Germline values: CDR1 SGHRS, CDR2 YFSETQ. The CDR3 DNA reads TGCGCCAGCAGCTTGGCAACGGCAACTAATGAAAAACTGTTTTTT. It translates to CASSLATATNEKLFF. Full variable domain (missing parts from reference TRBV5-1 and TRBJ1-4): KAGVTQTPRYLIKTRGQQVTLSCSPISGHRSVSWYQQTPGQGLQFLFEYFSETQRNKGNFPGRFSGRQFSNSRSEMNVSTLELGDSALYLCASSLATATNEKLFFGSGTQLSVL.

The chain combines TRBV19 with TRBJ1-5, with D tentatively TRBD1 (5 bases). CDR3 length: 17 amino acids. Trimming left V 3 bases short and J 0 bases short, with 15 bases between. Per the germline V gene, CDR1 is LNHDA and CDR2 is SQIVND (reference sequence). This CDR3 is CASSIWGGRISNQPQHF. In DNA, the CDR3 is TGTGCCAGTAGTATTTGGGGGGGACGGATTAGCAATCAGCCCCAGCATTTT.

This clone has a count of ten or more. The chain joins TRBV5-1 to TRBJ2-6; D not resolved. This CDR3 comprises 15 residues. V lost 0 bases to trimming and J lost 2 bases, with 6 bases between them. Germline CDR1 is SGHRS and CDR2 is YFSETQ. The CDR3 DNA sequence: TGCGCCAGCAGCTTGGGTGGGACTGGGGCCAACGTCCTGACTTTC. It is translated as CASSLGGTGANVLTF.

V is TRBV5-4 and J is TRBJ1-1; tentative D call: TRBD1 (5 bases). The germline V gene has CDR1 SGHNT and CDR2 YYREEE (reference sequence). The CDR3 sequence is 15 residues long. Deletions cut 0 bases from V and 5 bases from J, with 14 bases between. CDR3 region: CASSLGPGRGTEAFF. The CDR3 DNA sequence: TGTGCCAGCAGCTTGGGGCCGGGGAGGGGAACTGAAGCTTTCTTT.

The V and J genes are TRBV5-1 and TRBJ2-7, with D perhaps TRBD2 (6 bases). The length of the CDR3 is 17 residues. The germline V gene has CDR1 SGHRS and CDR2 YFSETQ. The V end was cut by 2 bases, the J end by 7 bases, with 25 bases between. CDR3 sequence (DNA): TGCGCCAGCAGCTTAAAACTTTCTAGCGAGAAGTTCGTGGAGCAGTACTTC. Translating gives CASSLKLSSEKFVEQYF.

The J gene is TRBJ2-1, the V gene TRBV7-9, with 7 bases that match TRBD2. Trimming at V came to 1 base and at J to 6 bases, leaving 9 bases not matched to a gene. The CDR3 sequence is 16 residues long. Per the germline V gene, CDR1 is SEHNR and CDR2 is FQNEAQ (reference sequence). CDR3: CASSLVGASGFNEQFF. The CDR3 nucleotides are TGTGCCAGCAGCTTAGTAGGTGCTAGCGGTTTCAATGAGCAGTTCTTC.

The chain couples TRBV7-9 to TRBJ2-7, with 9 bases aligning to TRBD2. The CDR3 consists of 15 residues. The V gene's germline CDR1 is SEHNR and CDR2 FQNEAQ (reference sequence). J was trimmed by 6 bases and V by 5 bases; bases with no gene match: 11. CDR3 bases: TGTGCCAGCAGCCCCCGGACTAGCGAGGGAGGCGAGCAGTACTTC. Translation gives CASSPRTSEGGEQYF. Variable domain in full (rest from reference TRBV7-9 and TRBJ2-7): DTGVSQNPRHKITKRGQNVTFRCDPISEHNRLYWYRQTLGQGPEFLTYFQNEAQLEKSRLLSDRFSAERPKGSFSTLEIQRTEQGDSAMYLCASSPRTSEGGEQYFGPGTRLTVT.

A note on this clone: Distinct nucleotide sequences in the sample also encode this CDR3. The V gene is TRBV7-9, the J gene TRBJ2-2; D is perhaps TRBD1 (6 bases). V lost 3 bases, J lost 2 bases, and 7 bases lay in between. There are 14 residues in the CDR3. Germline values: CDR1 SEHNR, CDR2 FQNEAQ (reference sequence). CDR3 amino acids: CASSLGANTGELFF. The CDR3 nucleotides are TGTGCCAGCAGCTTGGGGGCTAACACCGGGGAGCTGTTTTTT.

This chain connects TRBV18 to TRBJ2-7; D tentatively fits TRBD1 or TRBD2 (6 bases each). Germline assignment: CDR1 KGHSH and CDR2 LQKENI. Trimming removed 2 bases from V and 2 bases from J, with 13 bases in between. This CDR3 region has 15 residues. CDR3 in DNA: TGTGCCAGCTCACCAGGAGGAGGGGGAACCTACGAGCAGTACTTC. Translating gives CASSPGGGGTYEQYF.

The V gene is TRBV7-2, the J gene TRBJ1-2; D remains ambiguous. Germline V CDR1 and CDR2: SGHTA, FQGNSA. The CDR3 runs 17 residues. Trimming stripped 2 bases from V and 0 bases from J, with 16 bases between. CDR3 protein: CASSLRAGRTANYGYTF. CDR3 DNA sequence: TGTGCCAGCAGCTTAAGAGCAGGACGAACTGCTAACTATGGCTACACCTTC.

As concerns this clone: Other DNA sequences from this sample encode an identical CDR3 as well. The CDR3 DNA is TGTGCCAGCAGCAAGACAGGCAATGAGCAGTTCTTC. It encodes CASSKTGNEQFF. This sequence joins TRBV11-3 and TRBJ2-1, with D possibly TRBD1 on 6 matching bases. Germline CDR1 and CDR2: SGHNT and YENEEA. Trimming removed 5 bases from V and 6 bases from J, with 8 bases in between. The CDR3 runs 12 residues.

The chain couples TRBV7-2 to TRBJ2-1; TRBD2 matches 7 bases. Germline V lookup: CDR1 SGHTA, CDR2 FQGNSA. The CDR3 length is 14 residues. Unmatched junction bases numbered 10, after V lost 9 bases and J lost 5 bases. The CDR3 bases are TGTGCCAGTAGGGTAGGCGGGAGCAACAATGAGCAGTTCTTC. Its protein is CASRVGGSNNEQFF.

The chain is built from TRBV6-4 and TRBJ2-7, with 8 bases aligning to TRBD1. This CDR3 has 15 residues. CDR1 is MRHNA, CDR2 SNTAGT, per germline. V dropped 6 bases and J dropped 0; count of bases not matched to a gene: 7. The CDR3 sequence is CASSQGDRSSYEQYF. The CDR3, as DNA: TGTGCCAGCAGCCAGGGGGACAGGAGCTCCTACGAGCAGTACTTC.

The V gene is TRBV14, the J gene TRBJ2-7, with 8 bases lining up with TRBD2. The CDR3 has 16 residues. With 3 bases clipped from V and 0 bases from J, the junction kept 7 bases outside the gene matches. The germline V gene encodes CDR1 SGHDN and CDR2 FVKESK. DNA for the CDR3: TGTGCCAGCAGCCAGTTAACTAGCGGCTACTCCTACGAGCAGTACTTC. It specifies CASSQLTSGYSYEQYF.

The CDR3 loop is CASTQTPSGPQPQHF. The CDR3 DNA reads TGTGCCAGCACCCAGACCCCTTCAGGCCCTCAGCCCCAGCATTTT. The gene calls are TRBV6-6 and TRBJ1-5; D gene unclear. The CDR3 is made up of 15 amino acids. The ends were cut back, 7 bases at V and 6 bases at J, with 19 bases in the middle. Per the germline V gene, CDR1 is MNHNY and CDR2 is SVGAGI (reference sequence).

The rearrangement uses TRBV5-1 and TRBJ2-7, with TRBD2 matching over 12 bases. CDR3 length: 17 residues. Germline-derived CDR1 and CDR2 are SGHRS and YFSETQ. Germline trimming cut 1 base from V and 0 bases from J; bases unmatched to any gene: 5. The CDR3 bases are TGCGCCAGCAGCTTGACTAGCGGGGGGTTCAGCTCCTACGAGCAGTACTTC. Its protein product is CASSLTSGGFSSYEQYF.

The chain uses TRBV27 and TRBJ2-2; TRBD2 matches 10 bases. The CDR3 sequence is 18 residues long. The J segment lost 4 bases and the V segment lost 2 bases, leaving 10 bases of the junction unmatched. Germline CDR1 and CDR2: MNHEY and SMNVEV (reference sequence). The CDR3 nucleotides are TGTGCCAGCAGTTTACTGACCCCGGGACTAGCGCGCACCGGGGAGCTGTTTTTT. Translating gives CASSLLTPGLARTGELFF.

The rearrangement uses TRBV29-1 and TRBJ1-2, with 8 bases identical to TRBD1. Germline CDR1 SQVTM, CDR2 ANQGSEA. J was trimmed by 8 bases and V by 7 bases; bases with no gene match: 6. This CDR3 is 11 amino acids long. This CDR3 reads CSDGTGLGYTF. The CDR3 DNA follows: TGCAGCGACGGGACAGGACTAGGCTACACCTTC.

CDR3 protein: CASRELRRLDEQYF. CDR3 bases: TGTGCCAGCAGGGAGCTACGTCGGTTGGACGAGCAGTACTTC. This chain uses TRBV10-3 with TRBJ2-7; perhaps D is TRBD1 or TRBD2 (5 bases each). Deletions cut 10 bases from V and 5 bases from J, with 21 bases between. The CDR3 is 14 amino acids. Germline assignment: CDR1 ENHRY and CDR2 SYGVKD.